Sequencing of this T cell receptor beta chain was carried out in a study of CD8 T cells in ankylosing spondylitis. The CDR3 has 16 residues. V was cut by 0 bases and J by 8 bases, with 16 bases left in between. Germline CDR1 and CDR2: LGHNA and YSLEER. A single record per CDR3 protein comes from TCRdb applying MiXCR to the 5' RACE reads. The sample includes under 150,000 distinct CDR3 sequences, about 8% of them seen just once. The source is a male donor with ankylosing spondylitis. The specimen sequenced was synovial fluid, either unsorted or a sorted T cell fraction (not recorded which). The chain combines TRBV4-3 with TRBJ1-4, with D perhaps TRBD1 (6 bases). This CDR3 reads CASSQELTGIGEKLFF. CDR3 bases: TGCGCCAGCAGCCAAGAGTTAACAGGGATAGGAGAAAAACTGTTTTTT.